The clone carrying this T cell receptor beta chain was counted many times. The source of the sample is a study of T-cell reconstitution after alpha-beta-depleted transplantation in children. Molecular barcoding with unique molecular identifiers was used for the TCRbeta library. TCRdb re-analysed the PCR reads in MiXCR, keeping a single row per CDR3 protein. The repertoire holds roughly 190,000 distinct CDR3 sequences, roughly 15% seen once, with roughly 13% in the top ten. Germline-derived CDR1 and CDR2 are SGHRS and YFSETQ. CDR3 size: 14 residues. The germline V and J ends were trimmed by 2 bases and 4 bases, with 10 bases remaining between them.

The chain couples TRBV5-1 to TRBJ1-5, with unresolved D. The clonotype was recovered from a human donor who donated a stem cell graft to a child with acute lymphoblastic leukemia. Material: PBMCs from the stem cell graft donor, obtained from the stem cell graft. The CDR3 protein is CASSFDSLNQPQHF. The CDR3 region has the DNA TGCGCCAGCAGCTTCGACTCTCTTAATCAGCCCCAGCATTTT.